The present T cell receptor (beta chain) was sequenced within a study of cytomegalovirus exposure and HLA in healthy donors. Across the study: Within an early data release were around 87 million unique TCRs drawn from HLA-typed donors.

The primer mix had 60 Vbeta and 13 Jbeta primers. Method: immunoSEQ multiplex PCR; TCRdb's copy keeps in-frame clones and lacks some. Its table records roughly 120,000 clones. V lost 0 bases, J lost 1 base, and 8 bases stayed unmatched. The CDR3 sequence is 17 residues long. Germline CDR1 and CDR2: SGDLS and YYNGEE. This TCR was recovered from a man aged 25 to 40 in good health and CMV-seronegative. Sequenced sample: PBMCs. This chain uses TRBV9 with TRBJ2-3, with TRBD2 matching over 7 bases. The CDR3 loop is CASSVEGMAGGTDTQYF. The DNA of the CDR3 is TGTGCCAGCAGCGTAGAAGGGATGGCGGGGGGCACAGATACGCAGTATTTT.